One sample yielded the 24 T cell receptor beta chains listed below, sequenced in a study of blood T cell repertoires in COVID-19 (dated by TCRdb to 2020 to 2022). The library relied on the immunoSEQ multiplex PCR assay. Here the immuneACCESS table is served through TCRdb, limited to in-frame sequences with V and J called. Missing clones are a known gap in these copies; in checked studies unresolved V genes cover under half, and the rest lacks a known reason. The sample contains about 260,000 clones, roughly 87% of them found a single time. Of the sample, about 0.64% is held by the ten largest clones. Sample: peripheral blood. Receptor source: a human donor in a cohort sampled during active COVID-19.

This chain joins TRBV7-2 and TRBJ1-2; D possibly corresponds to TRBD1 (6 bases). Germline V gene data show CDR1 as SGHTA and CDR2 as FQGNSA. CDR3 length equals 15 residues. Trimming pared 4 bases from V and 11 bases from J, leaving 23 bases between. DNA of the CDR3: TGTGCCAGCAGCTCCATGATGTCGGGGGGCGCATGGTACACCTTC. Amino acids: CASSSMMSGGAWYTF.

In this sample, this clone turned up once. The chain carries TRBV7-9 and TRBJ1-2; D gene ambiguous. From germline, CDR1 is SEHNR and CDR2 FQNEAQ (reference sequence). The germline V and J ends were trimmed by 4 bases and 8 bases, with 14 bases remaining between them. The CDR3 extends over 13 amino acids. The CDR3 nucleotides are TGTGCCAGCAGCTCCCCCCACCATGAGGGCTACACCTTC. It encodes CASSSPHHEGYTF.

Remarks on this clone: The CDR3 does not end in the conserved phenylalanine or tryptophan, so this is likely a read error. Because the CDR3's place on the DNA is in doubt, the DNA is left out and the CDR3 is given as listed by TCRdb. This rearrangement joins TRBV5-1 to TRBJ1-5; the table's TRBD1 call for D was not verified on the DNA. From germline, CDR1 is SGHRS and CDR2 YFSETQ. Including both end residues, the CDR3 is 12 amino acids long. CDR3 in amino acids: CASKGHVGFGQP.

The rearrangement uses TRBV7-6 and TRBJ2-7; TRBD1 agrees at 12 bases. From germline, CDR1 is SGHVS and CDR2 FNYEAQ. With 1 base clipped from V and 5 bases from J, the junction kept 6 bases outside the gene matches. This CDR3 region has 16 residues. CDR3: CASSLDTGTGGHEQYF. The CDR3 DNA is TGTGCCAGCAGCTTAGACACCGGGACAGGGGGCCACGAGCAGTACTTC.

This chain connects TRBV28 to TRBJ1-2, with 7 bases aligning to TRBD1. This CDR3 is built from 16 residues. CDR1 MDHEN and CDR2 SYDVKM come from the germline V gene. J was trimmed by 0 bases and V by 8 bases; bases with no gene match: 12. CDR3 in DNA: TGTGCCAGCTCGTTACCGGGACAGCGAGCTAACTATGGCTACACCTTC. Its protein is CASSLPGQRANYGYTF.

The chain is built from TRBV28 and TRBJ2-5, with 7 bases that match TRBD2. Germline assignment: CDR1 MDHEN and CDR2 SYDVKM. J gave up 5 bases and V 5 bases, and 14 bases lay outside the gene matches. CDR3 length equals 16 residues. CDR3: CASSTGGRLMLETQYF. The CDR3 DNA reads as TGTGCCAGCAGTACTGGCGGGAGACTAATGCTGGAGACCCAGTACTTC.

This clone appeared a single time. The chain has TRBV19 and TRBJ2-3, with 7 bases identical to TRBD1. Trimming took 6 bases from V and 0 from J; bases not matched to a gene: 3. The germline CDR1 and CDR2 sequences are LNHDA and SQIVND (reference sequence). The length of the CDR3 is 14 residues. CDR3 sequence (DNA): TGTGCCAGTAGGACGACAGGGAGCACAGATACGCAGTATTTT. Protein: CASRTTGSTDTQYF.

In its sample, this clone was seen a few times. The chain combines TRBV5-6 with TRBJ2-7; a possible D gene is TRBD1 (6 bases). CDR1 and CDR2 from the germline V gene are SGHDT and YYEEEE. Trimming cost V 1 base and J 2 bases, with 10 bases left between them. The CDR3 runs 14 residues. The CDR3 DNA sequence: TGTGCCAGCAGCTTGTCAGGGGCAGCCTACGAGCAGTACTTC. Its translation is CASSLSGAAYEQYF.

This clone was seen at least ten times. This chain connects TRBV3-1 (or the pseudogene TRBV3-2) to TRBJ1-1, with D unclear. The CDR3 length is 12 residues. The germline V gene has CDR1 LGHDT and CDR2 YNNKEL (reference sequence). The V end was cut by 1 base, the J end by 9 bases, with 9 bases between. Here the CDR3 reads CASSQAGVQAFF. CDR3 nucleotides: TGTGCCAGCAGCCAAGCCGGGGTTCAAGCTTTCTTT.

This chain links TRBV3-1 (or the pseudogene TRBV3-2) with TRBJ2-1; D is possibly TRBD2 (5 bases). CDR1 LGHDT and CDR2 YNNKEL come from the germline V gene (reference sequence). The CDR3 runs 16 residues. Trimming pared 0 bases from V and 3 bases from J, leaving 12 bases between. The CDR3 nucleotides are TGTGCCAGCAGCCAAGAATGGGCGGGTAACTACAATGAGCAGTTCTTC. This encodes CASSQEWAGNYNEQFF.

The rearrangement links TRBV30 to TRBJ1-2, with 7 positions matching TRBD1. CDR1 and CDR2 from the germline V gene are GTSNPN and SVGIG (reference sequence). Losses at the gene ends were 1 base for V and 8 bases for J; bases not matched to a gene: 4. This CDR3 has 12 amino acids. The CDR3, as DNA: TGTGCCTGGAGTGGGGACAGCCTCGGCTACACCTTC. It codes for CAWSGDSLGYTF.

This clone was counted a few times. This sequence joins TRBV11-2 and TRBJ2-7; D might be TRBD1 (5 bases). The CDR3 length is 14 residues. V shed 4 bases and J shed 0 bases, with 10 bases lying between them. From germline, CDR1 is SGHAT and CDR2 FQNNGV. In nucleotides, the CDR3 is TGTGCCAGCAGCTCCTGGACACGCTCCTACGAGCAGTACTTC. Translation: CASSSWTRSYEQYF.

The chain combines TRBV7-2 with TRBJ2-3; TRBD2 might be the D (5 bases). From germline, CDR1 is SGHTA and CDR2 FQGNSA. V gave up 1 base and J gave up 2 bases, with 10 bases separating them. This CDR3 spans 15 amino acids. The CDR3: CASSLGTRDTDTQYF. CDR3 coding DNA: TGTGCCAGCAGCTTAGGAACGAGGGACACAGATACGCAGTATTTT. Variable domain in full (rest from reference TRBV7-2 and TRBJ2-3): GAGVSQSPSNKVTEKGKDVELRCDPISGHTALYWYRQSLGQGLEFLIYFQGNSAPDKSGLPSDRFSAERTGGSVSTLTIQRTQQEDSAVYLCASSLGTRDTDTQYFGPGTRLTVL.

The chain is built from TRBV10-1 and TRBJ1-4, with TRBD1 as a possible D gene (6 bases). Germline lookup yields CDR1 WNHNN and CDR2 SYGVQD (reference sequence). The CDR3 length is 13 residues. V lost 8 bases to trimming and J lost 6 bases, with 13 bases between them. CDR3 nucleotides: TGCGCCAGCCCCCGGGGGGCTGATGAAAAACTGTTTTTT. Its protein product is CASPRGADEKLFF.

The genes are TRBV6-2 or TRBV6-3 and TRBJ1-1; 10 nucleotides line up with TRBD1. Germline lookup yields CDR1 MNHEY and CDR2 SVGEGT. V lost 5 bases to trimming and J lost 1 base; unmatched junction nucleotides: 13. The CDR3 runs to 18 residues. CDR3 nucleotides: TGTGCCAGCAGTCCGGACCTGGGGACAGGGGACTGGAACACTGAAGCTTTCTTT. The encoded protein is CASSPDLGTGDWNTEAFF.

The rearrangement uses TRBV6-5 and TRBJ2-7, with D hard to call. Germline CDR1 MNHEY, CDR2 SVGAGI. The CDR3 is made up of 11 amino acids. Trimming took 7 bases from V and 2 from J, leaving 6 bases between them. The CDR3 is CASTGAYEQYF. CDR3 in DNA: TGTGCCAGCACCGGAGCCTACGAGCAGTACTTC.

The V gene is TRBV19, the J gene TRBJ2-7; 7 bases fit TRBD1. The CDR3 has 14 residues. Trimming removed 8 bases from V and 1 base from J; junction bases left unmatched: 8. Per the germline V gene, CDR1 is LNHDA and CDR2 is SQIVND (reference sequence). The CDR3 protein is CASARGQNSYEQYF. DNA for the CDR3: TGTGCCAGTGCCAGGGGACAGAATTCCTACGAGCAGTACTTC.

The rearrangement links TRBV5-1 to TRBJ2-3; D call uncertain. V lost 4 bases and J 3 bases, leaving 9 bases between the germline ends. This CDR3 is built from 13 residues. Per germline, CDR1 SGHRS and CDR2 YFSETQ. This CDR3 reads CASSPRRTDTQYF. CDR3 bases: TGCGCCAGCAGCCCCCGCCGGACAGATACGCAGTATTTT.

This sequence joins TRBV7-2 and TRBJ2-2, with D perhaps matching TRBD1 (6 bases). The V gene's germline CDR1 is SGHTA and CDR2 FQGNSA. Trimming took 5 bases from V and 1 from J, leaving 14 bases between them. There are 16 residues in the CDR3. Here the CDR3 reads CASSPTGMGNTGELFF. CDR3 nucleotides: TGTGCCAGCAGCCCCACAGGGATGGGGAACACCGGGGAGCTGTTTTTT.

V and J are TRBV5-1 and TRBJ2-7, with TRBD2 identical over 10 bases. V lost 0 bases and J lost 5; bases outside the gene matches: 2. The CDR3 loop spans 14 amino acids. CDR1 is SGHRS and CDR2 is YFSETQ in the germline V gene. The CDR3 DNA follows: TGCGCCAGCAGCTTGGGAAGCGGGAGGGACGAGCAGTACTTC. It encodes CASSLGSGRDEQYF.

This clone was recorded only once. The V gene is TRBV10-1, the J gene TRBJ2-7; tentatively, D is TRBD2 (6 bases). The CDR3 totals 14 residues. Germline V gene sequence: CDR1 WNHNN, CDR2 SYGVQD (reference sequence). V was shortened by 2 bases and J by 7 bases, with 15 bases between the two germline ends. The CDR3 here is CASSEARWAGEQYF. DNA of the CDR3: TGCGCCAGCAGTGAGGCCAGGTGGGCGGGGGAGCAGTACTTC.

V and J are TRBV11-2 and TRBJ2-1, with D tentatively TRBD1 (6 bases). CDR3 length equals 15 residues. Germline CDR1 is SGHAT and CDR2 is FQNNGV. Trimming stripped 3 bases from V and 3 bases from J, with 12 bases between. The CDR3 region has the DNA TGTGCCAGCAGCTTCCGGGACATAAGCTACAATGAGCAGTTCTTC. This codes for CASSFRDISYNEQFF.

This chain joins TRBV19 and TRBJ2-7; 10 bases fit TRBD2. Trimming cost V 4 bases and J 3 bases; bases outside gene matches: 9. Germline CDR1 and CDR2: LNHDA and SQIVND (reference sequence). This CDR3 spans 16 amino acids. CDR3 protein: CASSRAGSGRLYEQYF. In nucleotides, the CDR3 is TGTGCCAGTAGTAGAGCGGGTAGCGGGAGGCTCTACGAGCAGTACTTC.

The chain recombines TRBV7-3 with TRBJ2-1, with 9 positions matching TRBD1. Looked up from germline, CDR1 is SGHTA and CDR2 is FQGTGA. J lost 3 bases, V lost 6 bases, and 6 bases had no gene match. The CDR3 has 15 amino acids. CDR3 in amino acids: CASRGPGQGYNEQFF. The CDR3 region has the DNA TGTGCCAGCAGGGGACCGGGACAGGGCTACAATGAGCAGTTCTTC. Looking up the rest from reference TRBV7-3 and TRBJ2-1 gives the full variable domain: GAGVSQTPSNKVTEKGKYVELRCDPISGHTALYWYRQSLGQGPEFLIYFQGTGAADDSGLPNDRFFAVRPEGSVSTLKIQRTERGDSAVYLCASRGPGQGYNEQFFGPGTRLTVL.